Listed here are 27 T cell receptor beta chains from one sample, sequenced in a study of T cells in Graves' hyperthyroidism and ophthalmopathy. Amplified TCR beta CDR3 regions came from RNA transcripts. The study used the HTBI primer set for a first-round RT-PCR of the TCR CDR3. TCRdb passed the multiplex PCR reads through MiXCR, listing each CDR3 protein once. The data contain 250,000 or so distinct CDR3 sequences, 16% of them singletons. Sample: blood. The receptors shown here come from a woman aged 18-35 years with Graves' ophthalmopathy.

This clonotype has a count of ten or more. The gene calls are TRBV7-2 and TRBJ2-7, with 10 bases identical to TRBD2. Germline CDR1 SGHTA, CDR2 FQGNSA. The J segment lost 4 bases and the V segment lost 2 bases, leaving 5 bases of the junction unmatched. This CDR3 has 15 residues. CDR3 coding DNA: TGTGCCAGCAGCTTACGTCCTAGCGGGGGTTACGAGCAGTACTTC. Amino acids: CASSLRPSGGYEQYF.

This clonotype was seen many times. This sequence joins TRBV28 and TRBJ2-7; D not certain. Germline V CDR1 and CDR2: MDHEN, SYDVKM. V was clipped by 5 bases and J by 3 bases, with 5 bases between them. CDR3 size: 11 residues. CDR3 in amino acids: CASSQVYEQYF. CDR3 DNA sequence: TGTGCCAGCAGTCAAGTCTACGAGCAGTACTTC.

In this sample, this clonotype turned up many times. The chain employs TRBV2 and TRBJ2-2; no clear D gene. V was pared by 3 bases and J by 4 bases, with 9 bases between. Germline values: CDR1 SNHLY, CDR2 FYNNEI. The CDR3 sequence is 14 residues long. The CDR3 loop reads CASSDGRLTGELFF. CDR3 sequence (DNA): TGTGCCAGCAGTGACGGCAGGCTCACCGGGGAGCTGTTTTTT.

This clonotype appeared many times. This chain connects TRBV30 to TRBJ2-7, with unresolved D. Germline CDR1 reads GTSNPN; CDR2 reads SVGIG (reference sequence). The CDR3 has 16 amino acids. Trimming pared 1 base from V and 0 bases from J, leaving 16 bases between. The CDR3: CAWSARKSYSSYEQYF. The CDR3 nucleotides read TGTGCCTGGAGTGCTCGAAAGTCTTATAGCTCCTACGAGCAGTACTTC. Drawing the rest from reference TRBV30 and TRBJ2-7, the complete variable domain is SQTIHQWPATLVQPVGSPLSLECTVEGTSNPNLYWYRQAAGRGLQLLFYSVGIGQISSEVPQNLSASRPQDRQFILSSKKLLLSDSGFYLCAWSARKSYSSYEQYFGPGTRLTVT.

This clonotype was picked up many times. The chain uses TRBV27 and TRBJ2-3, with 14 positions matching TRBD2. With 7 bases clipped from V and 4 bases from J, the junction kept 1 base outside the gene matches. This CDR3 spans 14 amino acids. Germline CDR1 is MNHEY and CDR2 is SMNVEV (reference sequence). The CDR3 coding sequence is TGTGCCAGCACGGGACTAGCGGGGGCAGATACGCAGTATTTT. Amino acid sequence: CASTGLAGADTQYF.

This clonotype was counted once. J is TRBJ2-3 and V is TRBV6-4, with 9 positions matching TRBD2. The V segment lost 0 bases and the J segment 2 bases; nucleotides outside the gene matches: 9. Germline CDR1 MRHNA, CDR2 SNTAGT. This CDR3 contains 18 residues. CDR3 coding DNA: TGTGCCAGCAGTGACTCAGCGGGGGGCGAGAAAATCACAGATACGCAGTATTTT. It translates to CASSDSAGGEKITDTQYF.

The chain carries TRBV7-2 and TRBJ2-7; 8 bases are shared with TRBD1. CDR1 is SGHTA, CDR2 FQGNSA, per germline. Losses at the gene ends were 5 bases for V and 2 bases for J; bases not matched to a gene: 8. The CDR3 length is 15 residues. CDR3 DNA: TGTGCCAGCAGCCGAGACAGGGGATATACCTACGAGCAGTACTTC. Translating it yields CASSRDRGYTYEQYF.

Many counts were recorded for this clonotype. The chain combines TRBV6-1 with TRBJ1-3; 7 bases map to TRBD1. CDR3 size: 15 residues. Looked up from germline, CDR1 is MNHNS and CDR2 is SASEGT. Losses at the gene ends were 6 bases for V and 0 bases for J; bases not matched to a gene: 5. The CDR3 region is CASSKTGNSGNTIYF. In DNA, the CDR3 is TGTGCCAGCAGCAAGACAGGGAACTCTGGAAACACCATATATTTT.

This clonotype appeared many times. In nucleotides, the CDR3 is TGTGCCAGCAGTGGGGGACTCCCCAATGAGCAGTTCTTC. Residues: CASSGGLPNEQFF. V gene TRBV6-1 combines with J gene TRBJ2-1; D is perhaps TRBD2 (6 bases). The CDR3 sequence is 13 residues long. V was shortened by 4 bases and J by 6 bases, with 10 bases between the two germline ends. Germline V gene lookup returns CDR1 MNHNS and CDR2 SASEGT.

CDR3 nucleotides: TGTGCCAGCAGTGGAGCCGCGGGGGCGTGGGGCTACACCTTC. Encoded protein: CASSGAAGAWGYTF. The V gene is TRBV2, the J gene TRBJ1-2, with a weak D call TRBD1 (6 bases). Germline V gene lookup returns CDR1 SNHLY and CDR2 FYNNEI. This CDR3 is built from 14 residues. Trimming removed 4 bases at V and 8 bases at J, with 17 bases between.

As to this clonotype: A read error may account for a junction end that differs from germline. J is TRBJ2-7 and V is TRBV2, with D unresolved. Looked up from germline, CDR1 is SNHLY and CDR2 is FYNNEI. The CDR3 has 14 residues. The CDR3 reads CASKDPRSSYEQHF. DNA of the CDR3: TGTGCCAGCAAAGATCCCAGGAGCTCCTACGAGCAGCACTTC.

At least ten counts were recorded for this clonotype. CDR3 sequence: CASSSRGALTAGNTIYF. CDR3 sequence (DNA): TGTGCCAGCAGTTCCAGGGGGGCCCTTACTGCTGGAAACACCATATATTTT. The chain employs TRBV28 and TRBJ1-3; TRBD1 matches at 7 bases. The CDR3 is made up of 17 amino acids. J was trimmed by 2 bases and V by 4 bases; bases with no gene match: 11. In germline, CDR1 is MDHEN, CDR2 SYDVKM.

This clonotype was recorded at least ten times. The CDR3 DNA reads as TGTGCCAGCAGCCGACTTAAGGGGGCGCGATCAGAGCTGGATACGCAGTATTTT. Its protein product is CASSRLKGARSELDTQYF. The chain employs TRBV7-6 and TRBJ2-3; TRBD1 matches at 7 bases. CDR3 length equals 18 residues. The V segment lost 5 bases and the J segment 6 bases; nucleotides outside the gene matches: 20. Germline V gives CDR1 SGHVS, CDR2 FNYEAQ.

There are many counts of this clonotype. V is TRBV4-1 and J is TRBJ2-1; D possibly uses TRBD1 or TRBD2 (5 bases each). The CDR3 consists of 13 residues. Trimming took off 8 bases at V and 12 bases at J, with 20 bases between the two ends. Germline V gives CDR1 MGHRA, CDR2 YSYEKL. In DNA form, the CDR3 reads TGCGCCAGCGCCTGGCGTTGGGGGAAGGGGCAGTTCTTC. Its translation: CASAWRWGKGQFF.

Many counts were recorded for this clonotype. The CDR3, as DNA: TGCGCCAGCAGCCAAGTGTCCGGGGGCAATACGCAGTATTTT. Translated: CASSQVSGGNTQYF. The chain carries TRBV4-3 and TRBJ2-3; D possibly matches TRBD1 or TRBD2 (6 bases each). This CDR3 has 14 amino acids. V was shortened by 1 base and J by 7 bases, with 12 bases between the two germline ends. The germline V gene encodes CDR1 LGHNA and CDR2 YSLEER.

This clonotype came up many times. The chain combines TRBV28 with TRBJ1-2; possibly TRBD1 for D (5 bases). This CDR3 has 17 residues. Trimming removed 5 bases at V and 4 bases at J, with 23 bases between. Germline CDR1 and CDR2: MDHEN and SYDVKM. The chain's CDR3 is CASSPPGANSLFYGYTF. DNA for the CDR3: TGTGCCAGCAGTCCTCCCGGGGCGAATAGCCTATTCTATGGCTACACCTTC.

This clonotype was detected ten times or more. V is TRBV30 and J is TRBJ2-5; 7 nucleotides match TRBD2. CDR1 and CDR2 (germline): GTSNPN, SVGIG (reference sequence). V dropped 0 bases and J dropped 4; count of bases not matched to a gene: 2. The length of the CDR3 is 13 residues. CDR3 in DNA: TGTGCCTGGAGTGTGGGGGGGACAGAGACCCAGTACTTC. The encoded protein is CAWSVGGTETQYF.

Ten or more counts support this clonotype. The chain has TRBV4-1 and TRBJ1-2; 9 bases line up with TRBD1. CDR3 length: 14 amino acids. The V gene end was trimmed by 3 bases and the J gene end by 8 bases; junction bases not matched to a gene: 7. The germline gives CDR1 MGHRA, CDR2 YSYEKL. The CDR3: CASSQGTGTRGYTF. DNA of the CDR3: TGCGCCAGCAGCCAGGGGACAGGGACGCGGGGCTACACCTTC.

The sample holds many counts of this clonotype. The V gene is TRBV12-3 or TRBV12-4, the J gene TRBJ2-1; the D gene is possibly TRBD1 (6 bases). V was clipped by 3 bases and J by 6 bases, with 15 bases between them. This CDR3 has 15 amino acids. This CDR3 is CASSLGHAPRNEQFF. CDR3 DNA: TGTGCCAGCAGTTTGGGACATGCCCCGCGCAATGAGCAGTTCTTC.

This clonotype was picked up many times. The V gene is TRBV20-1, the J gene TRBJ2-1, with 7 nucleotides matching TRBD1. CDR1 and CDR2 (germline): DFQATT, SNEGSKA (reference sequence). Trimming removed 3 bases from V and 8 bases from J; junction bases left unmatched: 16. The CDR3 spans 16 residues. The CDR3 DNA reads TGCAGTGCTAGGGTAGACAGGGCTTACAGTGGCGATGAGCAGTTCTTC. Its translation: CSARVDRAYSGDEQFF.

In its sample, this clonotype was seen a few times. The chain joins TRBV27 to TRBJ2-2, with D possibly TRBD1 on 5 matching bases. Germline V lookup: CDR1 MNHEY, CDR2 SMNVEV (reference sequence). Trimming cost V 2 bases and J 4 bases, with 8 bases left between them. The CDR3 has 14 residues. CDR3 amino acids: CASSLRQTTGELFF. The CDR3, as DNA: TGTGCCAGCAGTTTACGACAGACCACCGGGGAGCTGTTTTTT.

Comments on this clonotype: A much larger clone is a single base away; this may be a read error. The chain has TRBV6-2 or TRBV6-3 and TRBJ1-6; D not resolved. The germline V gene has CDR1 MNHEY and CDR2 SVGEGT. V was cut by 5 bases and J by 7 bases, with 12 bases left in between. CDR3 length equals 14 residues. CDR3 in amino acids: CASSAGKANSPLHF. DNA for the CDR3: TGTGCCAGCAGTGCGGGAAAGGCGAATTCACCCCTCCACTTT.

V usage is TRBV5-1 and J usage is TRBJ2-7; 11 positions agree with TRBD1. CDR1 is SGHRS and CDR2 is YFSETQ in the germline V gene. J lost 0 bases, V lost 2 bases, and 1 base had no gene match. The CDR3 extends over 15 amino acids. This CDR3 is CASSFGTGGSYEQYF. CDR3 in DNA: TGCGCCAGCAGCTTCGGGACAGGGGGCTCCTACGAGCAGTACTTC.

This clonotype was observed at least ten times. J is TRBJ2-1 and V is TRBV20-1; D might be TRBD2 (6 bases). Per the germline V gene, CDR1 is DFQATT and CDR2 is SNEGSKA (reference sequence). The CDR3 covers 18 residues. Trimming removed 3 bases at V and 0 bases at J, with 21 bases between. The CDR3 is CSARGSASARSSYNEQFF. DNA for the CDR3: TGCAGTGCTAGGGGATCGGCTAGCGCTAGGAGCTCCTACAATGAGCAGTTCTTC.

In this sample, this clonotype turned up many times. The chain links TRBV19 to TRBJ1-5; tentative D call: TRBD1 (6 bases). V lost 4 bases and J 0 bases, leaving 10 bases between the germline ends. Germline CDR1 reads LNHDA; CDR2 reads SQIVND (reference sequence). The length of the CDR3 is 15 residues. CDR3 sequence reads: CASSSRGNSNQPQHF. The DNA of the CDR3 is TGTGCCAGTAGTAGCAGGGGAAATAGCAATCAGCCCCAGCATTTT.

This clonotype was seen many times. V gene TRBV2 combines with J gene TRBJ1-3, with TRBD1 matching over 7 bases. Germline CDR1 and CDR2: SNHLY and FYNNEI. The CDR3 has 15 amino acids. V shed 7 bases and J 0 bases; nucleotides not matched to a gene: 6. CDR3 sequence reads: CASKRDSSSGNTIYF. The CDR3 bases are TGTGCCAGCAAAAGGGACAGCAGCTCTGGAAACACCATATATTTT. Together with reference TRBV2 and TRBJ1-3, the CDR3 gives the full variable domain: EPEVTQTPSHQVTQMGQEVILRCVPISNHLYFYWYRQILGQKVEFLVSFYNNEISEKSEIFDDQFSVERPDGSNFTLKIRSTKLEDSAMYFCASKRDSSSGNTIYFGEGSWLTVV.

There are many counts of this clonotype. The chain employs TRBV15 and TRBJ2-1; maybe TRBD2 (5 bases). V was trimmed by 5 bases and J by 8 bases, leaving 10 bases between them. The germline V gene encodes CDR1 LNHNV and CDR2 YYDKDF (reference sequence). The CDR3 loop spans 12 amino acids. The DNA of the CDR3 is TGTGCCACCAGCTTCCACGGGGATGAGCAGTTCTTC. Translated: CATSFHGDEQFF.